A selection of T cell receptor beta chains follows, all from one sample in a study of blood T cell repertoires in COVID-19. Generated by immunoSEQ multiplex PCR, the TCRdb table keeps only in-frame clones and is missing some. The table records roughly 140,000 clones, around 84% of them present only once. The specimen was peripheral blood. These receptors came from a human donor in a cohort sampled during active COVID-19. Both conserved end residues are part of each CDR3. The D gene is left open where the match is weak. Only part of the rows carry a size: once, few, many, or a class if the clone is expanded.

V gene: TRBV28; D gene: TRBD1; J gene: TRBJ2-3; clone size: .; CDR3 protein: CASSASTGGMRDTQYF; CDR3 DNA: TGTGCCAGCAGTGCGTCGACAGGGGGCATGAGAGATACGCAGTATTTT
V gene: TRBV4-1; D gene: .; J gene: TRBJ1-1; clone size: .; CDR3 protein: CASRGVAGTEAFF; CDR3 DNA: TGCGCCAGCAGAGGGGTTGCGGGAACTGAAGCTTTCTTT
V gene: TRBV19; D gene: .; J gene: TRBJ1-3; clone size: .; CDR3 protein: CASSIDRSSGNTIYF; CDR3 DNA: TGTGCCAGTAGTATAGACAGAAGCTCTGGAAACACCATATATTTT
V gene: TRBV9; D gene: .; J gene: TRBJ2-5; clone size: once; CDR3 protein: CASSVFEGSGETQYF; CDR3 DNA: TGTGCCAGCAGCGTCTTCGAGGGTTCGGGAGAGACCCAGTACTTC
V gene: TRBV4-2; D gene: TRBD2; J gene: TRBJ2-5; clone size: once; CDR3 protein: CASSPDSGSEETQYF; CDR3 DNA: TGTGCCAGCAGCCCCGATAGCGGGAGTGAGGAGACCCAGTACTTC
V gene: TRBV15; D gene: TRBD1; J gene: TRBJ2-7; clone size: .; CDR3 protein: CATSPGTGGEQYF; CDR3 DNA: TGTGCCACCAGCCCCGGGACAGGGGGCGAGCAGTACTTC
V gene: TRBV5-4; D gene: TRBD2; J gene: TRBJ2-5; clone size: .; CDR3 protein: CASSLTRGGPGTQYF; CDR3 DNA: TGTGCCAGCAGCTTGACCCGGGGGGGCCCAGGGACCCAGTACTTC
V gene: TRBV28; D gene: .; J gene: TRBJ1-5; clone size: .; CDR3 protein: CASSSRDMYQPQHF; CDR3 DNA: TGTGCCAGCAGTTCCCGGGACATGTATCAGCCCCAGCATTTT
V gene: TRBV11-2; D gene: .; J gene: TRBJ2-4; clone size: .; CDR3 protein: CASSSRLAKNIQYF; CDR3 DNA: TGTGCCAGCAGCTCCCGACTAGCCAAAAACATTCAGTACTTC
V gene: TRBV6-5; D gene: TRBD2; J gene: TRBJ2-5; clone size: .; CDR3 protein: CASSPRGGGQETQYF; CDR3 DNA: TGTGCCAGCAGCCCCCGTGGGGGGGGTCAAGAGACCCAGTACTTC
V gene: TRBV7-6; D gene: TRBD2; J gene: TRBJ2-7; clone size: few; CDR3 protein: CASSRGTSGITSYEQYF; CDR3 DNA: TGTGCCAGCAGCCGTGGGACTAGCGGGATCACCTCCTACGAGCAGTACTTC
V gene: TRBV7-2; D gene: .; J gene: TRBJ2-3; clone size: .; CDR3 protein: CASSPQASTDTQYF; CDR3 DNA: TGTGCCAGCAGCCCCCAGGCTAGCACAGATACGCAGTATTTT
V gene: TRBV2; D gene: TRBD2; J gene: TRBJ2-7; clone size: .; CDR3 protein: CASSGPGTSGYSYEQYF; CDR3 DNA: TGTGCCAGCAGTGGCCCCGGGACTAGCGGATACTCCTACGAGCAGTACTTC
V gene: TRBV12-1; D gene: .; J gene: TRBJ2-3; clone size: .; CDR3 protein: CASSYPGQGNTDTQYF; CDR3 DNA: TGTGCCAGCAGCTACCCGGGACAGGGGAACACAGATACGCAGTATTTT
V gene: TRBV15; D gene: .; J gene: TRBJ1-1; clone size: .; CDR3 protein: CATSRTRGNTEAFF; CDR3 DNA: TGTGCCACCAGCAGGACCAGGGGGAACACTGAAGCTTTCTTT
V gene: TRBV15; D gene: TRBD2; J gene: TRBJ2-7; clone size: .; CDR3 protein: CATRRLAALDSFSYEQYF; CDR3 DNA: TGTGCCACCCGAAGGCTAGCGGCATTAGACTCATTCTCCTACGAGCAGTACTTC
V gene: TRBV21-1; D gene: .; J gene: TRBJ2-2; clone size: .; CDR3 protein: CASNRTGATGELFF; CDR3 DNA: TGTGCCAGCAACCGGACAGGGGCCACCGGGGAGCTGTTTTTT
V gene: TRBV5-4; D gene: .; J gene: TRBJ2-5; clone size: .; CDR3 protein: CAVFRWGLRETQYF; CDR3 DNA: TGTGCCGTTTTCAGGTGGGGCCTGAGAGAGACCCAGTACTTC
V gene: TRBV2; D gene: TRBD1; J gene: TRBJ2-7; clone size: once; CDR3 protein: CASSEDRGHEQYF; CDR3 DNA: TGTGCCAGCAGTGAAGACAGGGGCCACGAGCAGTACTTC
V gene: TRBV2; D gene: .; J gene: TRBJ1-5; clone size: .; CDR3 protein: CASSEAQGGAQPQHF; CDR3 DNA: TGTGCCAGCAGTGAAGCGCAAGGGGGGGCTCAGCCCCAGCATTTT
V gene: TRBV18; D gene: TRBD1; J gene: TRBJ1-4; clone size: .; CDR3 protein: CASSSGGSEKLFF; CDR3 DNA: TGTGCCAGCTCATCAGGGGGCAGTGAAAAACTGTTTTTT
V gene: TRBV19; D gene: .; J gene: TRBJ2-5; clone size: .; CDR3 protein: CASSPGAGNQETQYF; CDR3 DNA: TGTGCCAGTTCACCCGGGGCGGGAAATCAAGAGACCCAGTACTTC
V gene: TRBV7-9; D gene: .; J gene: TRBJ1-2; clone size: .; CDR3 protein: CASSLGAGDYGYTF; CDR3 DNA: TGTGCCAGCAGTCTCGGGGCAGGGGATTATGGCTACACCTTC
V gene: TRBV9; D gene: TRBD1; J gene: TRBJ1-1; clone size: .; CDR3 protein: CASSARGENTEAFF; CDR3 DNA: TGTGCCAGCAGCGCCAGGGGGGAAAACACTGAAGCTTTCTTT
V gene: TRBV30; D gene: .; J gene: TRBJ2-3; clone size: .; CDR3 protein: CAWRHRDNTDTQYF; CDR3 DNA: TGTGCCTGGAGGCACAGGGATAACACAGATACGCAGTATTTT
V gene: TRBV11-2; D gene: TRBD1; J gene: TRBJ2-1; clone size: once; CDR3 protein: CASSPVRDRHGGDEQFF; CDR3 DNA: TGTGCCAGCAGCCCCGTCCGGGACAGGCACGGTGGGGATGAGCAGTTCTTC
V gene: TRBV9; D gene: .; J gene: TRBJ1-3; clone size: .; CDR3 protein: CASSVEGGGNTIYF; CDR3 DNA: TGTGCCAGCAGCGTAGAAGGGGGTGGAAACACCATATATTTT
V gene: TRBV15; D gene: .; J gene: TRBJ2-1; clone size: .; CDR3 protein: CATSRGLLGSYNEQFF; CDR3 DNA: TGTGCCACCAGCAGGGGACTCCTCGGGTCCTACAATGAGCAGTTCTTC
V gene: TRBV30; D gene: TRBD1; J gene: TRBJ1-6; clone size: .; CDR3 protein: CAWSTGDLASPLHF; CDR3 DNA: TGTGCCTGGAGTACAGGGGATCTGGCGTCACCCCTCCACTTT
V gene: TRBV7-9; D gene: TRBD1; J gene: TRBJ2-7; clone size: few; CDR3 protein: CASSPLDRVSYEQYF; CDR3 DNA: TGTGCCAGCAGCCCGTTGGACAGGGTGAGCTACGAGCAGTACTTC
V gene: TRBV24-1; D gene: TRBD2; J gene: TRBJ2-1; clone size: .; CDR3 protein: CATSLELPTSASYNEQFF; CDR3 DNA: TGTGCCACCAGTCTCGAACTTCCGACTAGCGCCTCCTACAATGAGCAGTTCTTC
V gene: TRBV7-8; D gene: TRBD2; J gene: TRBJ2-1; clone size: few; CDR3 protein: CASSSRGLAGSKSYNEQFF; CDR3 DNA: TGTGCCAGCAGCTCCCGGGGACTAGCGGGGTCGAAATCTTACAATGAGCAGTTCTTC
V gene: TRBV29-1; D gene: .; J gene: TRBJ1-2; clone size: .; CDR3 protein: CSVDEKGSGNYGYTF; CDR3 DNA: TGCAGCGTTGACGAAAAAGGTAGCGGGAACTATGGCTACACCTTC
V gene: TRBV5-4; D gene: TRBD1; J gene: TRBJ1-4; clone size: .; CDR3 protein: CASSRKQGAGEKLFF; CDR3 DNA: TGTGCCAGCAGCCGTAAACAGGGGGCCGGTGAAAAACTGTTTTTT
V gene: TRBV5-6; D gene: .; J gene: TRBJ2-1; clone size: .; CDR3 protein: CASSAGTLYNEQFF; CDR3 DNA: TGTGCCAGCAGCGCCGGGACACTCTACAATGAGCAGTTCTTC
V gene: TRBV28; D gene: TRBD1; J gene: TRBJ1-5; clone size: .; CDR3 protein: CASSTGGAGQPQHF; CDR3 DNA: TGTGCCAGCAGTACAGGGGGCGCGGGCCAGCCCCAGCATTTT
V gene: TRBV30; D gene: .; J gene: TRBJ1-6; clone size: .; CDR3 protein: CAWNLGLGNSPLHF; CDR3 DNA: TGTGCCTGGAACTTAGGACTTGGAAATTCACCCCTCCACTTT
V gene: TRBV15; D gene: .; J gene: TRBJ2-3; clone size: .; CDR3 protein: CATSRGGKVADTQYF; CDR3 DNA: TGTGCCACCAGCAGAGGCGGGAAGGTAGCAGATACGCAGTATTTT
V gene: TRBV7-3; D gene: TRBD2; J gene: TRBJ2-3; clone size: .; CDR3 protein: CASSPRLGGSSDTQYF; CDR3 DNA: TGTGCCAGCAGCCCCCGACTTGGCGGGAGTAGTGATACGCAGTATTTT
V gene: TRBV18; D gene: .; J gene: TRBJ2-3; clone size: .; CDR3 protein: CASSPATGTTDTQYF; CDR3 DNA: TGTGCCAGCTCACCTGCGACTGGAACCACAGATACGCAGTATTTT
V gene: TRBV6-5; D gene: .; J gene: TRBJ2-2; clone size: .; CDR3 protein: CASSYLQGRTGELFF; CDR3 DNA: TGTGCCAGCAGTTACTTACAGGGAAGGACCGGGGAGCTGTTTTTT
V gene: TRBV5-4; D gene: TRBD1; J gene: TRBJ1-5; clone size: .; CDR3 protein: CASSGAGTGFYSNQPQHF; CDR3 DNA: TGTGCCAGCAGCGGTGCCGGGACAGGGTTCTATAGCAATCAGCCCCAGCATTTT